The rows below give T cell receptor beta chains drawn from one sample of a study of cytomegalovirus exposure and HLA in healthy donors. Assay used: immunoSEQ multiplex PCR; TCRdb lists only in-frame clones, some missing. The sample includes some 150,000 clones, around 80% of them seen just once. Sequenced input: PBMCs. These receptors all stem from a woman aged 35 to 49 in good health and CMV-seronegative. The conserved cysteine and the conserved F or W are not part of the CDR3 here. Clone size is not always given. Where it is, it says once, few, many or a class for expanded clones.

J	size	V	length	CDR3
TRBJ2-7	NA	TRBV27	13	ASSPPTGLIGEQY
TRBJ1-2	NA	TRBV29-1	11	SVEEHRGSGYT
TRBJ1-4	few	TRBV29-1	12	SVARQGSNEKLF
TRBJ2-7	once	TRBV7-9	12	ASSPGISGHEQY
TRBJ2-6	NA	TRBV7-8	11	ATEGAGANVLT
TRBJ2-5	NA	TRBV7-6	11	ASSLSRRETQY
TRBJ2-3	once	TRBV7-9	12	ASSIRGRDSLQY
TRBJ2-2	once	TRBV27	12	ASSPLQGPGELF
TRBJ1-5	NA	TRBV10-3	14	AISESKGGGRQPQH
TRBJ2-5	NA	TRBV5-1	11	ASSFGGGETQY
TRBJ2-7	NA	TRBV5-6	13	ASSFWRREVYEQY
TRBJ2-1	NA	TRBV5-1	13	ASSLLAGGNNEQF
TRBJ1-1	NA	TRBV4-2	13	ASSTVQGLGTEAF
TRBJ2-3	NA	TRBV6-5	13	ASSYTSGGADTQY
TRBJ2-1	NA	TRBV5-6	16	ASSFRVAGPTSYNEQF
TRBJ1-1	NA	TRBV6-1	10	ASSEGHTEAF
TRBJ2-3	few	TRBV5-6	14	ASSLEAPPAMSTQY
TRBJ2-1	NA	TRBV6-5	13	ASRRQGPSYNEQF
TRBJ2-1	NA	TRBV19	12	ASQRGGANNEQF
TRBJ2-1	NA	TRBV18	11	ASSQQGSGEQF
TRBJ2-1	NA	TRBV10-3	11	AINPERINEQF
TRBJ2-7	NA	TRBV7-7	10	ASSLTGGEQY
TRBJ2-7	NA	TRBV2	16	ASIRSIYRDSQSYEQY
TRBJ2-1	NA	TRBV5-1	17	ASSLSVWVEAGAYNEQF
TRBJ2-7	NA	TRBV2	11	ASRIDRENEQY
TRBJ1-4	once	TRBV5-4	14	ASSHFGTGEEEKLF
TRBJ1-4	few	TRBV28	12	ASSSGDLNEKLF
TRBJ2-1	NA	TRBV7-9	14	ASSPGITSGYNEQF
TRBJ2-5	once	TRBV27	14	ASAFSLGRGQETQY
TRBJ1-1	NA	TRBV28	13	ASSPQGAGNTEAF
TRBJ2-6	NA	TRBV19	13	ASRDRGNGANVLT
TRBJ1-2	once	TRBV6-1	12	ASRDYTDNYGYT
TRBJ1-1	few	TRBV11-3	12	ASSFRTGNTEAF
TRBJ2-2	few	TRBV7-9	14	ASSLGGQGEAGELF
TRBJ1-2	NA	TRBV6-5	11	ASRPGGGYGYT
TRBJ2-3	few	TRBV19	14	ASSIVWTGATDTQY
TRBJ1-6	NA	TRBV27	14	ASSLLGQGYNSPLH
TRBJ2-3	few	TRBV2	13	ASRGDWGGTDTQY
TRBJ1-1	NA	TRBV5-1	10	ASSNKNTEAF
TRBJ2-3	NA	TRBV5-8	11	ASSPGEVDTQY
TRBJ1-6	once	TRBV15	10	ATSRDQGPLH
TRBJ2-3	NA	TRBV4-2	17	ASSQDDRSGLAGPGTQY
TRBJ2-7	NA	TRBV7-8	13	ASSQLRDSLYEQY
TRBJ2-1	NA	TRBV5-1	14	ASSLVSTGGYNEQF
TRBJ2-5	NA	TRBV4-1	12	ASSHPGKKETQY
TRBJ2-6	NA	TRBV7-8	18	ASSLLRGGQGALGANVLT
TRBJ2-7	NA	TRBV5-1	12	ASSLDRRTYEQY
TRBJ2-5	NA	TRBV28	12	ASKGRRDQETQY
TRBJ2-5	NA	TRBV7-6	11	ASSFIVGETQY
TRBJ2-3	once	TRBV28	13	ASSLASGGTDTQY
TRBJ2-7	NA	TRBV25-1	14	ASSATGTGASYEQY
TRBJ2-7	NA	TRBV10-1	12	ASRLRGAIYEQY
TRBJ2-3	NA	TRBV5-4	11	ASHREATDTQY
TRBJ2-1	NA	TRBV5-4	14	ASNLERGTHSNEQF
TRBJ1-2	NA	TRBV5-1	14	ASSLEGQKAEYGYT
TRBJ2-3	NA	TRBV5-1	16	ASSLGLAGGTSTDTQY
TRBJ1-2	NA	TRBV9	14	ASSTSRDRGHYGYT
TRBJ2-2	few	TRBV4-1	15	ASSQELMAANTGELF
TRBJ1-1	NA	TRBV21-1	13	ASSKCRSSGTEAF